This TCR beta chain was profiled in a study of Ad26.COV2.S vaccination and SARS-CoV-2 variants. Sequencing was performed with immunoSEQ multiplex PCR; in TCRdb, only in-frame clones are kept and a portion is missing. The repertoire holds 440,000 or so clones, with 89% as singletons. Germline-derived CDR1 and CDR2 are MNHEY and SMNVEV (reference sequence). The CDR3 is 14 residues long. Between the trimmed V and J ends, which lost 7 bases and 0 bases, there was a span of 10 bases. Treatment denoted: about 20 received Ad26.COV2.S at low or high dose, single or two shots; roughly 5 received placebo; per-sample allocation not given. After the first vaccine or placebo injection, samples were drawn on day 63. Wuhan-strain SARS-CoV-2 spike was expressed by the Ad26 vector that made up the vaccine.

Specimen: peripheral blood, collected in a trial of Ad26.COV2.S vaccine versus placebo. The receptor comes from a person between 18 and 59 years old who received the Ad26.COV2.S COVID-19 vaccine or a placebo. The J gene is TRBJ1-5, the V gene TRBV27; tentatively, D is TRBD1 (6 bases). This chain's CDR3 is CASKRDISNQPQHF. CDR3 nucleotide sequence: TGTGCCAGCAAGAGGGACATTAGCAATCAGCCCCAGCATTTT.